This T cell receptor beta chain was captured by sequencing in a study of blood T cell repertoires in COVID-19. Study as a whole: Acute and convalescent COVID-19 samples came from the United States, Italy and Spain. The cDNA or gDNA used as material had been derived from T cells, B-cell-depleted T cells, or PBMCs.

This CDR3 region has 14 residues. CDR1 is KGHSH, CDR2 LQKENI, per germline. The ends were cut back, 6 bases at V and 2 bases at J, with 12 bases in the middle. In the authors' methods: Quantification of nucleated cells was approximated via reference gene primer amplification. TCRdb's copy holds only in-frame clones and misses some; the assay was immunoSEQ multiplex PCR. V and J calls and clone size are those listed in that table; D and trimming were worked out from the DNA. The table includes 310,000 or so clones, more than 85% detected once. Input material: peripheral blood. The chain links TRBV18 to TRBJ2-3; D might be TRBD2 (6 bases). The receptor was isolated from a man in his 70s with acute or convalescent COVID-19. In DNA, the CDR3 is TGTGCCAGCTCCCAATCGGGAGCCACAGATACGCAGTATTTT. This gives the protein CASSQSGATDTQYF. The full variable domain, its missing parts supplied by reference TRBV18 and TRBJ2-3, is NAGVMQNPRHLVRRRGQEARLRCSPMKGHSHVYWYRQLPEEGLKFMVYLQKENIIDESGMPKERFSAEFPKEGPSILRIQQVVRGDSAAYFCASSQSGATDTQYFGPGTRLTVL.